This TCR beta chain was obtained from a study of neurological immune-mediated disorders. Findings and limits, study-wide: In HTLV-1-associated myelopathy, TCR clonal expansion was greatest, and in multiple sclerosis it was least, below healthy controls. None of the CDR3 amino acid sequences in expanded clones turned up in more than one subject, which points to private repertoires in all groups.

The CDR3 consists of 16 residues. The germline V gene encodes CDR1 SGHRS and CDR2 YFSETQ. TCRdb re-called the 5' RACE reads with MiXCR, one entry per CDR3 protein. The repertoire consists of under 80,000 distinct CDR3 sequences, with 4% to 5.5% occurring once and the leading ten covering approximately 3.2%. Comment on this clonotype: Its specificity is unknown. One junction end does not reproduce the germline sequence, and a read error may be involved.

Material: PBMCs. V is TRBV5-1 and J is TRBJ2-3, with 7 bases aligning to TRBD2. The TCR comes from a woman aged 45-65 years with multiple sclerosis. The CDR3 DNA follows: TGCGCCAGCAGCACCGTCAGCGGGGCTAGCACAGGTACGCAGTATTTT. Encoded protein: CASSTVSGASTGTQYF.